The source of this TCR beta chain is a study of T cells in Graves' hyperthyroidism and ophthalmopathy. General study points: Blood samples included most of the expanded thyroid clonotypes exceeding 0.001.

Calling Graves' hyperthyroidism stable meant ophthalmopathy did not progress within 18 months. This clonotype has a count of ten or more. Its antigen remains unknown. This CDR3 is built from 17 residues. V was clipped by 2 bases and J by 2 bases, with 18 bases between them. Germline V gives CDR1 ENHRY, CDR2 SYGVKD. The CDR3 regions of TCR beta were amplified from RNA transcripts. The HTBI primer set served for first-round RT-PCR of the TCR CDR3. TCRdb reprocessed the multiplex PCR reads with MiXCR, giving one entry per CDR3 protein. Of a few hundred thousand distinct CDR3 sequences in the sample, 15% to 18% were seen once.

The sequence came from a woman aged 25 to 45 with Graves' hyperthyroidism. The specimen was blood. This sequence joins TRBV10-3 and TRBJ1-2, with TRBD1 as a possible D gene (5 bases). CDR3 in amino acids: CAISEAAGILINYGYTF. As DNA, the CDR3 is TGTGCCATCAGTGAGGCGGCAGGGATCCTCATAAACTATGGCTACACCTTC.